The 9 T cell receptor beta chains below were found in one sample sequenced in a study of CD8+ T cells in alopecia areata. The authors extracted RNA and reverse transcribed it into cDNA as the sequencing template. The assay was immunoSEQ multiplex PCR, and TCRdb's table has in-frame clones only and misses some. The table shows more than 95,000 clones, with 30% to 40% occurring only once. The source material was CD4+ T cells sorted from blood. The source is a human donor with alopecia areata.

This clone has more than one count but fewer than ten. The chain couples TRBV2 to TRBJ2-7, with TRBD1 matching over 8 bases. Germline CDR1 is SNHLY and CDR2 is FYNNEI. Losses at the gene ends were 6 bases for V and 0 bases for J; bases not matched to a gene: 4. The CDR3 extends over 14 amino acids. CDR3 protein: CASSDGQGSYEQYF. CDR3 coding DNA: TGTGCCAGCAGCGATGGACAGGGCTCCTACGAGCAGTACTTC.

The chain combines TRBV4-1 with TRBJ1-4; TRBD1 is a possible D gene (5 bases). CDR3 length: 17 amino acids. Germline CDR1 is MGHRA and CDR2 is YSYEKL. Trimming took off 3 bases at V and 7 bases at J, with 21 bases between the two ends. Here the CDR3 reads CASSHPETGRRGEKLFF. The CDR3 DNA sequence: TGCGCCAGCAGCCACCCAGAGACGGGACGTAGAGGTGAAAAACTGTTTTTT.

This clone showed up just a few times. The chain is built from TRBV29-1 and TRBJ2-7; 7 nucleotides agree with TRBD2. This CDR3 is 12 amino acids long. In germline, CDR1 is SQVTM, CDR2 ANQGSEA. Trimming removed 8 bases from V and 4 bases from J; junction bases left unmatched: 8. Here the CDR3 DNA reads TGCAGCTCCTTGGGAGCGGGATACGAGCAGTACTTC. It encodes CSSLGAGYEQYF.

In its sample, this clone was seen a few times. The chain links TRBV29-1 to TRBJ1-2; D may be TRBD1 (6 bases). Germline V lookup: CDR1 SQVTM, CDR2 ANQGSEA. V was cut by 0 bases and J by 8 bases, with 13 bases left in between. The CDR3 extends over 13 amino acids. CDR3: CSVEDFRGLGYTF. The DNA for the CDR3 is TGCAGCGTTGAAGATTTCAGGGGCTTGGGCTACACCTTC.

The V call is TRBV6-5, the J call TRBJ2-3; maybe TRBD2 (6 bases). The CDR3 sequence is 15 residues long. Germline CDR1 and CDR2: MNHEY and SVGAGI. The germline V and J ends were trimmed by 10 bases and 4 bases, with 21 bases remaining between them. CDR3 residues: CATRVWGPGADTQYF. Written as DNA, the CDR3 is TGTGCCACCCGTGTTTGGGGCCCGGGGGCAGATACGCAGTATTTT.

The rearrangement links TRBV29-1 to TRBJ1-2; 9 positions match TRBD1. Unmatched junction bases numbered 15, after V lost 5 bases and J lost 8 bases. Germline-derived CDR1 and CDR2 are SQVTM and ANQGSEA. The CDR3 sequence is 15 residues long. The CDR3 DNA is TGCAGCGTTTCCCCCCACCTACGGACAGGGGAAGGCTACACCTTC. Translating gives CSVSPHLRTGEGYTF.

This chain joins TRBV27 and TRBJ2-2; tentative D call: TRBD2 (5 bases). The germline gives CDR1 MNHEY, CDR2 SMNVEV (reference sequence). Between the trimmed V and J ends, which lost 3 bases and 0 bases, there was a span of 11 bases. The CDR3 extends over 16 amino acids. As DNA, the CDR3 is TGTGCCAGCAGTTTGCTTGGAGCGGCGAACACCGGGGAGCTGTTTTTT. Protein: CASSLLGAANTGELFF.

This clone was detected only a few times. The V gene is TRBV29-1, the J gene TRBJ2-2, with 7 bases fitting TRBD1. Germline trimming cut 6 bases from V and 4 bases from J; bases unmatched to any gene: 8. CDR1 SQVTM and CDR2 ANQGSEA come from the germline V gene. This CDR3 contains 14 residues. The CDR3 sequence is CSVSGGRITGELFF. The CDR3 DNA sequence: TGCAGCGTCTCAGGGGGTCGGATCACCGGGGAGCTGTTTTTT.

The V and J genes are TRBV6-5 and TRBJ2-3, with D maybe TRBD1 (5 bases). The CDR3 spans 14 residues. The germline V gene has CDR1 MNHEY and CDR2 SVGAGI. The ends were cut back, 6 bases at V and 4 bases at J, with 14 bases in the middle. CDR3 region: CASSPETVADTQYF. DNA for the CDR3: TGTGCCAGCAGCCCTGAGACAGTGGCAGATACGCAGTATTTT.